A single sample gave rise to the 26 T cell receptor beta chains below, sequenced in a study of molecular identifiers for immune sequencing clone quantification. TCRdb ran MiXCR on the PCR reads and lists one entry per CDR3 protein. The sample contains more than 550,000 distinct CDR3 sequences, about 25% of which appear only once. The material sequenced was naive CD8+ T cells from blood, with Jurkat cell RNA spiked in. Subset noted: FACS-sorted CD8+CD4-CCR7+CD45RA+ naive T cells. The receptors were sampled from a human donor in good health. Some libraries in this study had Jurkat cell RNA spiked in.

This clonotype was seen repeatedly, ten times or more. J is TRBJ2-3 and V is TRBV27; D gene unclear. The CDR3 covers 13 residues. Per germline, CDR1 MNHEY and CDR2 SMNVEV (reference sequence). The V and J ends lost 6 bases and 0 bases respectively, with 7 bases between them. CDR3 protein: CASSRFSTDTQYF. The CDR3 DNA is TGTGCCAGCAGCCGGTTTAGCACAGATACGCAGTATTTT.

The V gene is TRBV24-1, the J gene TRBJ2-1; D might be TRBD1 (6 bases). This CDR3 is built from 13 residues. In germline, CDR1 is KGHDR, CDR2 SFDVKD. With 9 bases removed from V and 7 bases from J, the gap between germline ends came to 15 bases. DNA for the CDR3: TGTGCCACCGGAGCGGTAGGGGGAAATGAGCAGTTCTTC. This sequence encodes CATGAVGGNEQFF.

This clonotype showed up many times. The chain carries TRBV29-1 and TRBJ2-5; D not certain. The CDR3 sequence is 11 residues long. Germline loops: CDR1 SQVTM, CDR2 ANQGSEA. V was trimmed by 5 bases and J by 2 bases, leaving 6 bases between them. The CDR3 reads CSVRFQETQYF. DNA for the CDR3: TGCAGCGTTCGATTTCAAGAGACCCAGTACTTC.

The chain uses TRBV7-6 and TRBJ2-5; TRBD1 is a possible D gene (6 bases). Trimming took 5 bases from V and 0 from J, leaving 13 bases between them. CDR1 SGHVS and CDR2 FNYEAQ come from the germline V gene. The CDR3 is made up of 15 amino acids. The CDR3 DNA reads TGTGCCAGCAGCCAAGGACAGAGATACCAAGAGACCCAGTACTTC. Translating it yields CASSQGQRYQETQYF. Based on the CDR3 plus reference TRBV7-6 and TRBJ2-5, the full variable domain is GAGVSQSPRYKVTKRGQDVALRCDPISGHVSLYWYRQALGQGPEFLTYFNYEAQQDKSGLPNDRFSAERPEGSISTLTIQRTEQRDSAMYRCASSQGQRYQETQYFGPGTRLLVL.

This clonotype has ten or more counts. The rearrangement uses TRBV6-2 or TRBV6-3 and TRBJ2-3; the D call may be TRBD1 or TRBD2 (5 bases each). Germline CDR1 reads MNHEY; CDR2 reads SVGEGT. This CDR3 comprises 16 residues. Between the trimmed V and J ends, which lost 3 bases and 8 bases, there was a span of 21 bases. Written as DNA, the CDR3 is TGTGCCAGCAGTTATTTCCGGGACCATCCGTACGGTACGCAGTATTTT. Its protein is CASSYFRDHPYGTQYF.

The CDR3 spells CASSSGGQTSSYEQYF. CDR3 nucleotide sequence: TGTGCCAGCAGCTCAGGAGGACAGACGAGCTCCTACGAGCAGTACTTC. The chain recombines TRBV7-9 with TRBJ2-7, with D perhaps TRBD1 (6 bases). V lost 4 bases and J 0 bases, leaving 16 bases between the germline ends. The CDR3 totals 16 residues. In germline, CDR1 is SEHNR, CDR2 FQNEAQ (reference sequence).

In this sample, this clonotype turned up a few times. V gene TRBV24-1 combines with J gene TRBJ2-1; D call uncertain. Germline-derived CDR1 and CDR2 are KGHDR and SFDVKD. The CDR3 loop spans 14 amino acids. Between the trimmed V and J ends, which lost 9 bases and 3 bases, there was a span of 14 bases. The CDR3 region is CATSSVSHYNEQFF. The CDR3 DNA is TGTGCCACCTCCAGCGTTTCCCACTACAATGAGCAGTTCTTC.

Ten or more counts support this clonotype. J is TRBJ2-7 and V is TRBV30, with D perhaps matching TRBD1 (6 bases). The germline gives CDR1 GTSNPN, CDR2 SVGIG (reference sequence). Trimming left V 5 bases short and J 3 bases short, with 17 bases between. The CDR3 runs 14 residues. In DNA, the CDR3 is TGTGCCTGGGGCTGGGGGCCATCCGGCTACGAGCAGTACTTC. Translated, it gives CAWGWGPSGYEQYF.

The V call is TRBV12-5, the J call TRBJ2-1; 7 bases are a match to TRBD1. The germline gives CDR1 LGHNT, CDR2 FRNRAP. This CDR3 region has 11 residues. J gave up 7 bases and V 6 bases, and 0 bases lay outside the gene matches. CDR3: CASGQGNEQFF. The CDR3 nucleotides are TGTGCTAGTGGACAGGGGAATGAGCAGTTCTTC.

At least ten counts were recorded for this clonotype. V and J are TRBV4-1 and TRBJ1-5; D is perhaps TRBD1 (5 bases). V lost 4 bases and J lost 0, with 10 bases in between. Germline V gene data show CDR1 as MGHRA and CDR2 as YSYEKL. This CDR3 region has 15 residues. Written as DNA, the CDR3 is TGCGCCAGCAGCCTAACCCAGGGTAGCAATCAGCCCCAGCATTTT. This codes for CASSLTQGSNQPQHF.

The chain employs TRBV27 and TRBJ1-5, with 11 bases fitting TRBD1. Germline V CDR1 and CDR2: MNHEY, SMNVEV (reference sequence). With 4 bases clipped from V and 4 bases from J, the junction kept 3 bases outside the gene matches. This CDR3 has 15 amino acids. CDR3: CASSSGQGANQPQHF. DNA of the CDR3: TGTGCCAGCAGTTCCGGACAGGGGGCGAATCAGCCCCAGCATTTT.

This clonotype was observed many times. The rearrangement links TRBV7-9 to TRBJ1-1, with D unresolved. This CDR3 is 13 amino acids long. The germline V gene has CDR1 SEHNR and CDR2 FQNEAQ (reference sequence). V shed 7 bases and J shed 4 bases, with 13 bases lying between them. In nucleotides, the CDR3 is TGTGCCAGCATCCCACGGGGAAGCACTGAAGCTTTCTTT. It is translated as CASIPRGSTEAFF. The variable domain in full, with the rest retrieved from reference TRBV7-9 and TRBJ1-1, is DTGVSQNPRHKITKRGQNVTFRCDPISEHNRLYWYRQTLGQGPEFLTYFQNEAQLEKSRLLSDRFSAERPKGSFSTLEIQRTEQGDSAMYLCASIPRGSTEAFFGQGTRLTVV.

This clonotype was detected a few times. The CDR3 spells CASSITGSTEAFF. The CDR3 region has the DNA TGTGCCAGTAGTATAACAGGGAGCACTGAAGCTTTCTTT. V and J are TRBV19 and TRBJ1-1, with TRBD1 as a possible D gene (6 bases). Germline V CDR1 and CDR2: LNHDA, SQIVND (reference sequence). This CDR3 spans 13 amino acids. Between the trimmed V and J ends, which lost 2 bases and 4 bases, there was a span of 8 bases.

This chain links TRBV30 with TRBJ2-4; TRBD2 is a possible D gene (6 bases). V was pared by 5 bases and J by 1 base, with 9 bases between. Per the germline V gene, CDR1 is GTSNPN and CDR2 is SVGIG (reference sequence). This CDR3 is 13 amino acids long. The CDR3 protein is CAWDSGAKNIQYF. CDR3 DNA sequence: TGTGCCTGGGATAGCGGCGCCAAAAACATTCAGTACTTC.

This clonotype was seen only a few times. CDR3 sequence: CASSLTDMNTEAFF. In DNA form, the CDR3 reads TGTGCCAGTAGTTTGACAGATATGAACACTGAAGCTTTCTTT. This sequence joins TRBV19 and TRBJ1-1, with a weak D call TRBD1 (5 bases). The CDR3 loop spans 14 amino acids. CDR1 is LNHDA and CDR2 is SQIVND in the germline V gene (reference sequence). The V end lost 5 bases, the J end lost 0 bases, and 10 bases lay between the germline ends.

This clonotype was picked up many times. The chain combines TRBV27 with TRBJ1-6, with TRBD1 matching over 8 bases. Trimming took 6 bases from V and 6 from J; bases not matched to a gene: 4. The CDR3 is 14 amino acids. The germline gives CDR1 MNHEY, CDR2 SMNVEV (reference sequence). The CDR3 nucleotides are TGTGCCAGCAGACTCACAGGGGGTAATTCACCCCTCCACTTT. Translated: CASRLTGGNSPLHF.

Concerning this clonotype itself: A much bigger clone sits one base away, suggesting this may be a read error. V is TRBV11-2 and J is TRBJ2-1; D not resolved. Germline CDR1 SGHAT, CDR2 FQNNGV. The CDR3 consists of 13 residues. The CDR3 reads CASTKGINNEQLF. The CDR3 DNA reads as TGTGCCAGCACTAAAGGAATTAACAATGAGCAGTTATTC.

About this clonotype: A much larger clone lies one base from this, so it may be a read error. No conserved phenylalanine or tryptophan ends this CDR3, so it is likely a read error. The rearrangement joins TRBV4-1 to TRBJ2-2; no clear D. CDR1 is MGHRA and CDR2 is YSYEKL in the germline V gene. This CDR3 is built from 11 residues. V was shortened by 11 bases and J by 6 bases, with 10 bases between the two germline ends. The CDR3 nucleotides are TGCGCCTCAGCCCTCTCCGGGGAGCTGTTTTCT. It is translated as CASALSGELFS.

The table lists this clonotype with many counts. The chain combines TRBV13 with TRBJ1-2; no firm D call. Trimming shortened V by 4 bases and J by 7 bases, and 10 bases separated the two germline ends. The CDR3 is made up of 12 amino acids. The germline V gene encodes CDR1 PRHDT and CDR2 FYEKMQ (reference sequence). CDR3 protein: CASSSQSRGYTF. In nucleotides, the CDR3 is TGTGCCAGCAGCTCCCAGAGCCGTGGCTACACCTTC. Together with reference TRBV13 and TRBJ1-2, the CDR3 gives the full variable domain: AAGVIQSPRHLIKEKRETATLKCYPIPRHDTVYWYQQGPGQDPQFLISFYEKMQSDKGSIPDRFSAQQFSDYHSELNMSSLELGDSALYFCASSSQSRGYTFGSGTRLTVV.

This clonotype was seen a few times. The chain joins TRBV4-1 to TRBJ1-1; D is possibly TRBD1 (6 bases). Germline V lookup: CDR1 MGHRA, CDR2 YSYEKL. Trimming cost V 1 base and J 6 bases, with 15 bases left between them. This CDR3 has 15 amino acids. The CDR3 region is CASSQAGRGPAEAFF. CDR3 DNA: TGCGCCAGCAGCCAAGCGGGCAGGGGACCGGCTGAAGCTTTCTTT.

This clonotype was counted many times. The rearrangement joins TRBV2 to TRBJ1-5; 9 bases map to TRBD1. Germline-derived CDR1 and CDR2 are SNHLY and FYNNEI. The CDR3 covers 16 residues. Trimming removed 6 bases from V and 0 bases from J; junction bases left unmatched: 6. The CDR3 coding sequence is TGTGCCAGCAGCGGGACAGGGAAGATTAGCAATCAGCCCCAGCATTTT. Its translation: CASSGTGKISNQPQHF.

This clonotype showed up many times. CDR3 amino acids: CASSSLAGYEQYF. The CDR3 DNA reads as TGTGCCAGCAGCAGCTTAGCTGGGTACGAGCAGTACTTC. The chain is built from TRBV7-9 and TRBJ2-7; no firm D call. This CDR3 spans 13 amino acids. Germline CDR1 is SEHNR and CDR2 is FQNEAQ (reference sequence). The V end was cut by 5 bases, the J end by 4 bases, with 12 bases between.

The table lists this clonotype with a few counts. This sequence joins TRBV7-6 and TRBJ2-7; D is possibly TRBD2 (6 bases). Per germline, CDR1 SGHVS and CDR2 FNYEAQ. This CDR3 is built from 14 residues. The V gene lost 7 bases and the J gene lost 2 bases, with 15 bases spanning the gap. The CDR3 DNA reads as TGTGCCAGCAAGCCGGACTACGCGACCTACGAGCAGTACTTC. Amino acid sequence: CASKPDYATYEQYF.

The rearrangement uses TRBV19 and TRBJ1-1; the D is unclear. CDR3 length equals 14 residues. Trimming removed 3 bases at V and 4 bases at J, with 12 bases between. Germline CDR1 is LNHDA and CDR2 is SQIVND (reference sequence). For the CDR3, the DNA is TGTGCCAGTAGTATCGGACGGAGTCCCACTGAAGCTTTCTTT. Translated, it gives CASSIGRSPTEAFF.

Concerning this clonotype itself: A read error is possible here, since a much larger clone lies one base away. This sequence joins TRBV6-6 and TRBJ2-3; D uncertain. The germline V gene encodes CDR1 MNHNY and CDR2 SVGAGI (reference sequence). The CDR3 runs to 10 residues. V shed 4 bases and J shed 11 bases, with 7 bases lying between them. The CDR3 DNA is TGTGCCAGCAGTTCGGTCAAGCAGTATTTT. It is translated as CASSSVKQYF.

This clonotype has more than one count but fewer than ten. J is TRBJ2-1 and V is TRBV20-1; TRBD2 matches at 12 bases. The CDR3 sequence is 19 residues long. The germline V gene has CDR1 DFQATT and CDR2 SNEGSKA (reference sequence). V dropped 0 bases and J dropped 1; count of bases not matched to a gene: 10. The CDR3: CSARDGTSGSIQSYNEQFF. The CDR3, as DNA: TGCAGTGCTAGAGATGGGACTAGCGGGTCCATACAGTCCTACAATGAGCAGTTCTTC.